This TCR beta chain was recovered during a study of memory CD4+ T cells and cytomegalovirus serostatus. Study-level points and caveats: Median bootstrapped AUC for CMV status was about 0.96 originally, roughly 0.92 US-trained. Each of approximately 73 CMV-associated TCRbeta sequences occurred in one to five individuals.

Single viable CD3+CD4+CD8-CD45RO+ cells were sorted as the memory CD4+ T cells. The method was immunoSEQ multiplex PCR; TCRdb's version includes in-frame clones alone and lacks a portion of them. The sample includes about 52,000 clones, about 73% of them seen just once. A remark on this clone: Antigen: not known.

Germline assignment: CDR1 SGDLS and CDR2 YYNGEE. CDR3 length: 17 amino acids. V was clipped by 0 bases and J by 5 bases, with 20 bases between them. Sequencing was carried out using memory CD4+ T cells from blood. This receptor was obtained from an adult in good health and CMV-seronegative. This chain connects TRBV9 to TRBJ1-1, with a possible D match to TRBD1 (5 bases). CDR3 nucleotide sequence: TGTGCCAGCAGCGTAGCTATCGGAGAGGGGTGGGGAACTGAAGCTTTCTTT. It yields the protein CASSVAIGEGWGTEAFF.